This T cell receptor (beta chain) was obtained from a study of response to subunit inactivated influenza vaccine. Overall study findings and caveats: Each seasonal influenza vaccination recruits few new T cells, the authors suggested.

A remark on this clonotype: What it binds is not known.

TCRdb redid the calling of the RT-PCR reads with MiXCR, one entry per CDR3 protein. The table has about 520,000 distinct CDR3 sequences, 25% seen once. This CDR3 spans 13 amino acids. J was trimmed by 5 bases and V by 4 bases; bases with no gene match: 6. The germline gives CDR1 DFQATT, CDR2 SNEGSKA (reference sequence). The chain is built from TRBV20-1 and TRBJ2-7, with 9 bases that match TRBD1. This material consisted of CD4+ T cells sorted from PBMCs, taken roughly 5 days after vaccination. This clonotype originated in a man aged 45-65 years who received an inactivated influenza vaccine. The DNA for the CDR3 is TGCAGTGCTATCCGGGACAGGGTCAACGAGCAGTACTTC. It specifies CSAIRDRVNEQYF.